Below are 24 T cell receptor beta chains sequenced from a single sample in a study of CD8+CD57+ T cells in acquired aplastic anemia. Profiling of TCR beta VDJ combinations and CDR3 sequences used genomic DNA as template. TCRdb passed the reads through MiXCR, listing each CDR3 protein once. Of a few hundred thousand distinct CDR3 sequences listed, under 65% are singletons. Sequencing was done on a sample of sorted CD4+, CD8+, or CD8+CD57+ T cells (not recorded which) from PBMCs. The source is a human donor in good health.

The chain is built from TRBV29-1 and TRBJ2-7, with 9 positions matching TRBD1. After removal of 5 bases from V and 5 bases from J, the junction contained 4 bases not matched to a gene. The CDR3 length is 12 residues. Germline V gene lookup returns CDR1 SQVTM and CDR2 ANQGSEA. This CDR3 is CSVIQGADEQYF. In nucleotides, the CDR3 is TGCAGCGTTATACAGGGGGCGGACGAGCAGTACTTC.

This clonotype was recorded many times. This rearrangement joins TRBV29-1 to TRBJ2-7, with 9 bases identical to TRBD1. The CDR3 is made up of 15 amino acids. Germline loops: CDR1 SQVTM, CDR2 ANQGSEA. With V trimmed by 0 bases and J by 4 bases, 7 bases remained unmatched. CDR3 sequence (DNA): TGCAGCGTTGAAGATCCCGGGACAGGGAATTACGAGCAGTACTTC. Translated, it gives CSVEDPGTGNYEQYF.

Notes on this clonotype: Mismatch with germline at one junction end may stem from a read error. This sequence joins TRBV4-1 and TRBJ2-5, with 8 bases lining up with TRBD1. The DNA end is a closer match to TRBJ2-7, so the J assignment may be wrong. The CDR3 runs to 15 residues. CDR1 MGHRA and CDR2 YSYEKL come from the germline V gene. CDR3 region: CASSLVRTGFHEQYF. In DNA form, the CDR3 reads TGTGCCAGCAGCTTAGTCAGGACAGGGTTCCACGAGCAGTACTTC.

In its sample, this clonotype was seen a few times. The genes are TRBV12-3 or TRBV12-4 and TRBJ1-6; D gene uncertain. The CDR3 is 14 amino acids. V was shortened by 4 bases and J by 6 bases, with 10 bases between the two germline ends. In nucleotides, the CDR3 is TGTGCCAGCAGTTCGAGCAGGAGTAATTCACCCCTCCACTTT. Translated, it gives CASSSSRSNSPLHF.

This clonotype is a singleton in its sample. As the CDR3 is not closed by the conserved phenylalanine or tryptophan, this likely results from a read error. The CDR3 region has the DNA TGTGCCACCAGTGACCCATGGAGCAATGAGCAGTTCCTC. Translating it yields CATSDPWSNEQFL. The chain uses TRBV24-1 and TRBJ2-1, with D hard to call. Per germline, CDR1 KGHDR and CDR2 SFDVKD. There are 13 residues in the CDR3. The V gene lost 4 bases and the J gene lost 6 bases, with 9 bases spanning the gap.

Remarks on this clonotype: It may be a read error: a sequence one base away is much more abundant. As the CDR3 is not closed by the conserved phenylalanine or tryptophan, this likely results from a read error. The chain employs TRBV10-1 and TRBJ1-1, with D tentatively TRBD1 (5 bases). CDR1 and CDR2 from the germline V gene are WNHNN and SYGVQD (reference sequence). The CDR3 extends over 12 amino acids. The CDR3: CASSFRDTEAFL. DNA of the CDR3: TGTGCCAGCAGTTTCAGGGACACTGAAGCTTTCCTT.

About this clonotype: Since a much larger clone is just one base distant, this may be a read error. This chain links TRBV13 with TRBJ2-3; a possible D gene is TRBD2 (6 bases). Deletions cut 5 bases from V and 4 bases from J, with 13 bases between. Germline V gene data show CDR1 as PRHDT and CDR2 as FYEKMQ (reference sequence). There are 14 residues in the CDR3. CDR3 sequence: CASSAGKFADTQYF. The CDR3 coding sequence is TGTGCCAGCAGCGCGGGAAAGTTCGCAGATACGCAGTATTTT.

CDR3 nucleotides: TGTGCCACCAGCAGAGGCCTTGCTGGGGGCACAGATACGCAGTATTTT. This gives the protein CATSRGLAGGTDTQYF. The J gene is TRBJ2-3, the V gene TRBV15; no clear D. The germline V and J ends were trimmed by 1 base and 1 base, with 12 bases remaining between them. Looked up from germline, CDR1 is LNHNV and CDR2 is YYDKDF (reference sequence). The CDR3 totals 16 residues. Together with reference TRBV15 and TRBJ2-3, the CDR3 gives the full variable domain: DAMVIQNPRYQVTQFGKPVTLSCSQTLNHNVMYWYQQKSSQAPKLLFHYYDKDFNNEADTPDNFQSRRPNTSFCFLDIRSPGLGDTAMYLCATSRGLAGGTDTQYFGPGTRLTVL.

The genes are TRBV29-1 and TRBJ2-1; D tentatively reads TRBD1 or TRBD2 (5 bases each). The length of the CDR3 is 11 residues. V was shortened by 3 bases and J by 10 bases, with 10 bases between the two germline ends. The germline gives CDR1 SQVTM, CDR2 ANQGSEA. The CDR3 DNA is TGCAGCGTTGATTTGGGGACCGAGCAGTTCTTC. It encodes CSVDLGTEQFF.

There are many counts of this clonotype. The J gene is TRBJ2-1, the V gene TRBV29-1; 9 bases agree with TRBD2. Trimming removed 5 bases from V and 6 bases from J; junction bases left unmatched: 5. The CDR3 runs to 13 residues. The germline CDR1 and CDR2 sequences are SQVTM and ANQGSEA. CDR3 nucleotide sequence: TGCAGCGTTCCCGGGACTAGCCTCAATGAGCAGTTCTTC. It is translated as CSVPGTSLNEQFF.

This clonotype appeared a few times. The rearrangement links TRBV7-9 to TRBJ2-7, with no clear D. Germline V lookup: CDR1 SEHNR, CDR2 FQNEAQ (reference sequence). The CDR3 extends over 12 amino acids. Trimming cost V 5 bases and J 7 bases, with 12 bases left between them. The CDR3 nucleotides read TGTGCCAGCAGCGCCGCCTTGGGTGAGCAGTACTTC. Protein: CASSAALGEQYF.

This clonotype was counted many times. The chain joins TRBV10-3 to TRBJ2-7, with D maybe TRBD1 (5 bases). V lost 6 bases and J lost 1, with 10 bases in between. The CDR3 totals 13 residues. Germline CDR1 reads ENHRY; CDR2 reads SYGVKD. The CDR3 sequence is CAISGRDSYEQYF. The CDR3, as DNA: TGTGCCATCAGCGGCAGGGATTCCTACGAGCAGTACTTC.

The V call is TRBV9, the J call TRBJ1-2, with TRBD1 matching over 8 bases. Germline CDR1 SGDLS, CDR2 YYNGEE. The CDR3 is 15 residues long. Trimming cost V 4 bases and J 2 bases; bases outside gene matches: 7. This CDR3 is CASSPLWTGNYGYTF. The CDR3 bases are TGTGCCAGCAGCCCCTTATGGACAGGGAACTATGGCTACACCTTC.

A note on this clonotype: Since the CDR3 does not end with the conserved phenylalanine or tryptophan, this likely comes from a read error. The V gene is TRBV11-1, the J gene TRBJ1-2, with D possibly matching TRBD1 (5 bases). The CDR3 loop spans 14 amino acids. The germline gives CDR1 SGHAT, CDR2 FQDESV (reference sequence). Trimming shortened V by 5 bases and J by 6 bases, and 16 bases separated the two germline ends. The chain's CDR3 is CASSGGDSQHGYTC. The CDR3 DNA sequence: TGTGCCAGCAGCGGCGGGGACTCGCAGCATGGCTACACCTGC.

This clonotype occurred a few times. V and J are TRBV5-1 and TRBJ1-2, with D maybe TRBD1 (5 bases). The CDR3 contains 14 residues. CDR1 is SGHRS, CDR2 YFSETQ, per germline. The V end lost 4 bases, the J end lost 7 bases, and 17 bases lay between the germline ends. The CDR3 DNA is TGCGCCAGCAGCCCGTCAGTGGGGGTTGGTGGCTACACCTTC. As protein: CASSPSVGVGGYTF.

The CDR3 sequence: CATSDYRDGHNEQFF. CDR3 nucleotides: TGTGCCACCAGTGATTACCGGGACGGACACAATGAGCAGTTCTTC. The rearrangement uses TRBV24-1 and TRBJ2-1; D may correspond to TRBD1 or TRBD2 (5 bases each). Germline V lookup: CDR1 KGHDR, CDR2 SFDVKD. The germline V and J ends were trimmed by 2 bases and 5 bases, with 12 bases remaining between them. The CDR3 runs 15 residues.

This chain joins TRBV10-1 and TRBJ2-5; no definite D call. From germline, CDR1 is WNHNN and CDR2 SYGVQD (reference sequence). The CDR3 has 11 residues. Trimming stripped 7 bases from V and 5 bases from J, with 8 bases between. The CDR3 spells CASKGLETQYF. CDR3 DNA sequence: TGCGCCAGCAAAGGGTTGGAGACCCAGTACTTC.

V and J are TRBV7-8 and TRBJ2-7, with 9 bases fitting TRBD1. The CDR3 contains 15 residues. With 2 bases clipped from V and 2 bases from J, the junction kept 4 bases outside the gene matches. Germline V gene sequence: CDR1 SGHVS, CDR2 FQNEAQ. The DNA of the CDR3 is TGTGCCAGCAGCTTATGGGACAGGGCAACCTACGAGCAGTACTTC. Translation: CASSLWDRATYEQYF.

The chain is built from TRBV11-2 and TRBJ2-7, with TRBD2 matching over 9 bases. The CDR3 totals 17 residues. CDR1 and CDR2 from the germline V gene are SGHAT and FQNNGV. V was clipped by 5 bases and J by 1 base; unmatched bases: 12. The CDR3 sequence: CASSPYPGLASSYEQYF. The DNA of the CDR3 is TGTGCCAGCAGCCCATACCCGGGACTAGCATCTTCCTACGAGCAGTACTTC.

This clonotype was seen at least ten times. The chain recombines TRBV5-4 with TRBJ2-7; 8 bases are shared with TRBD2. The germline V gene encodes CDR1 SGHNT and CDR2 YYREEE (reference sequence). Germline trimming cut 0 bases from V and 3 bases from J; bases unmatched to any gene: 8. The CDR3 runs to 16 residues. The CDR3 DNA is TGTGCCAGCAGCTTGGGGGTTTTAGCGGGACACTACGAGCAGTACTTC. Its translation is CASSLGVLAGHYEQYF.

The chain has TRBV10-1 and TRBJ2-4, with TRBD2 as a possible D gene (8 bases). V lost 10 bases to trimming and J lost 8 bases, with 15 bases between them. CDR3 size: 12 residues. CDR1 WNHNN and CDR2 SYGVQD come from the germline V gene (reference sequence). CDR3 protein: CATGRGPDIQYF. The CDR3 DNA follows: TGCGCCACCGGGAGGGGGCCTGACATTCAGTACTTC.

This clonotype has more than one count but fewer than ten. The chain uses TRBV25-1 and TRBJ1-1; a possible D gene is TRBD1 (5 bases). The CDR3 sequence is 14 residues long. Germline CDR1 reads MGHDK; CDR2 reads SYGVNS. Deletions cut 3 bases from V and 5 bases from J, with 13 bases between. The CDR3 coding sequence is TGTGCCAGCAGTGACTGGGACGTAATGACTGAAGCTTTCTTT. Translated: CASSDWDVMTEAFF. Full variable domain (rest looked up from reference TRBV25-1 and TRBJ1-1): EADIYQTPRYLVIGTGKKITLECSQTMGHDKMYWYQQDPGMELHLIHYSYGVNSTEKGDLSSESTVSRIRTEHFPLTLESARPSHTSQYLCASSDWDVMTEAFFGQGTRLTVV.

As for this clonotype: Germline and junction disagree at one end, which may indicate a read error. CDR3 region: CTSSQLGTGENQPQHF. Here the CDR3 DNA reads TGTACCAGCAGTCAGCTCGGGACAGGAGAGAATCAGCCCCAGCATTTT. The chain uses TRBV27 and TRBJ1-5, with 8 bases fitting TRBD1. CDR3 length equals 16 residues. The germline CDR1 and CDR2 sequences are MNHEY and SMNVEV (reference sequence).

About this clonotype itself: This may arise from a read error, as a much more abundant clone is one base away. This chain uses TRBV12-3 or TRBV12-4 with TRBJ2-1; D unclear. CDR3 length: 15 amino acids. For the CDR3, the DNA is TGTGCCAGCAGGCAACTGAAAAGCTCCTACAATGAGCGGTTCTTC. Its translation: CASRQLKSSYNERFF.